This passage covers 2 T cell receptor beta chains from one sample sequenced in a study of T cells after yellow fever vaccination. Each CDR3 protein gets one entry after TCRdb re-called the 5' RACE reads with MiXCR. The table has 500,000 to 650,000 distinct CDR3 sequences, less than 20% seen once; the top ten hold around 15%. Source: PBMCs, taken 5 days after the first yellow fever vaccination. The receptors here all came from a man between 18 and 35 years old who received the YFV17D yellow fever vaccine.

This clonotype has only a few counts. The V call is TRBV7-2, the J call TRBJ1-1; possible D gene TRBD1, 5 bases. This CDR3 spans 15 amino acids. From germline, CDR1 is SGHTA and CDR2 FQGNSA. V lost 2 bases, J lost 3 bases, and 13 bases lay in between. The DNA for the CDR3 is TGTGCCAGCAGCTTAAGCAGGGTTGGGGACACTGAAGCTTTCTTT. It encodes CASSLSRVGDTEAFF.

The rearrangement joins TRBV5-1 to TRBJ1-4; TRBD1 matches at 8 bases. Germline V lookup: CDR1 SGHRS, CDR2 YFSETQ. This CDR3 is 17 amino acids long. After removal of 1 base from V and 5 bases from J, the junction contained 10 bases not matched to a gene. The CDR3 is CASSLRFLDRANEKLFF. Written as DNA, the CDR3 is TGCGCCAGCAGCTTGAGGTTTCTGGACAGGGCGAATGAAAAACTGTTTTTT.